The 8 T cell receptor beta chains listed next were all sequenced from one sample in a study of cytomegalovirus exposure and HLA in healthy donors. Amplification used 60 Vbeta primers and 13 Jbeta primers. Using immunoSEQ multiplex PCR, the repertoire was profiled, and TCRdb retains in-frame clones only, with some absent. The profile shows tens of thousands of clones, 60% to 70% of them singletons. Input material: PBMCs. The source is a woman aged 25-40 years in good health and CMV-seronegative.

This clone was picked up a small number of times. CDR3 in DNA: TGTGCCAGCAGTTTAAGAGGGGCAGGGGAGTACTTC. Translating gives CASSLRGAGEYF. This sequence joins TRBV27 and TRBJ2-7; D may be TRBD1 (6 bases). CDR3 length equals 12 residues. CDR1 and CDR2 from the germline V gene are MNHEY and SMNVEV (reference sequence). V lost 2 bases and J lost 11, with 13 bases in between.

This rearrangement joins TRBV5-1 to TRBJ2-5, with D hard to call. The DNA end favors TRBJ2-7, so the J call may be wrong. Germline values: CDR1 SGHRS, CDR2 YFSETQ. The CDR3 runs to 12 residues. The CDR3 DNA follows: TGCGCCAGCAGCTTGTCAGGCTACGAGCAGTACTTC. Translated: CASSLSGYEQYF.

This sequence joins TRBV10-1 and TRBJ2-1, with 7 bases lining up with TRBD1. The V gene's germline CDR1 is WNHNN and CDR2 SYGVQD (reference sequence). The CDR3 spans 14 residues. Unmatched junction bases numbered 5, after V lost 6 bases and J lost 3 bases. This chain's CDR3 is CASSLDRDYNEQFF. The CDR3 DNA reads as TGCGCCAGCAGCCTAGACAGGGACTACAATGAGCAGTTCTTC.

This clone was detected a few times. The chain has TRBV27 and TRBJ2-7; a possible D gene is TRBD2 (6 bases). Germline loops: CDR1 MNHEY, CDR2 SMNVEV (reference sequence). The CDR3 has 14 residues. V lost 4 bases and J lost 3, with 13 bases in between. CDR3 nucleotides: TGTGCCAGCAGTTGGGACGGACTAAGCTACGAGCAGTACTTC. The encoded protein is CASSWDGLSYEQYF.

V and J are TRBV5-1 and TRBJ1-1, with 8 bases aligning to TRBD1. CDR1 and CDR2 (germline): SGHRS, YFSETQ. V lost 4 bases, J lost 3 bases, and 5 bases stayed unmatched. The CDR3 contains 14 residues. CDR3 protein: CASSVGQADTEAFF. The CDR3 nucleotides read TGCGCCAGCAGCGTGGGACAGGCGGACACTGAAGCTTTCTTT. Supplemented by reference TRBV5-1 and TRBJ1-1, the full variable domain reads KAGVTQTPRYLIKTRGQQVTLSCSPISGHRSVSWYQQTPGQGLQFLFEYFSETQRNKGNFPGRFSGRQFSNSRSEMNVSTLELGDSALYLCASSVGQADTEAFFGQGTRLTVV.

The V and J genes are TRBV5-6 and TRBJ1-2; no reliable D call. V gave up 2 bases and J gave up 0 bases, with 8 bases separating them. Germline assignment: CDR1 SGHDT and CDR2 YYEEEE. This CDR3 comprises 14 residues. The CDR3 DNA reads TGTGCCAGCAGCTTTTCAGGCCCTAACTATGGCTACACCTTC. Translation: CASSFSGPNYGYTF. The full variable domain, completed using reference TRBV5-6 and TRBJ1-2, is DAGVTQSPTHLIKTRGQQVTLRCSPKSGHDTVSWYQQALGQGPQFIFQYYEEEERQRGNFPDRFSGHQFPNYSSELNVNALLLGDSALYLCASSFSGPNYGYTFGSGTRLTVV.

This chain links TRBV5-1 with TRBJ2-1, with D maybe TRBD1 (5 bases). V was trimmed by 5 bases and J by 9 bases, leaving 12 bases between them. The germline CDR1 and CDR2 sequences are SGHRS and YFSETQ. The CDR3 sequence is 12 residues long. CDR3 nucleotides: TGCGCCAGCAGTTCTGGGGCGGTTGAGCAGTTCTTC. Translating it yields CASSSGAVEQFF.

The genes are TRBV19 and TRBJ2-7; no reliable D call. Per germline, CDR1 LNHDA and CDR2 SQIVND (reference sequence). The CDR3 loop spans 13 amino acids. The V end lost 3 bases, the J end lost 1 base, and 7 bases lay between the germline ends. The CDR3 nucleotides read TGTGCCAGTAGTATGAGGCTGTCCTACGAGCAGTACTTC. Its protein product is CASSMRLSYEQYF.